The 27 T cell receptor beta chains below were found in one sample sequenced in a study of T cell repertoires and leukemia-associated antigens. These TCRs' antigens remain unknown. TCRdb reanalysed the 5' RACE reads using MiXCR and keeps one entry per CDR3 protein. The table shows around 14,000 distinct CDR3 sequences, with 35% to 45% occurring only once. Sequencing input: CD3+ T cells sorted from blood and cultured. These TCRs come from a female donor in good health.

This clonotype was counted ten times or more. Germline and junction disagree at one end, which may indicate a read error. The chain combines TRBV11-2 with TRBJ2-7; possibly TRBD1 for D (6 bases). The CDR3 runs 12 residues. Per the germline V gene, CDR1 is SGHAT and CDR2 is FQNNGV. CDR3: CASSPVNREPYF. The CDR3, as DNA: TGTGCCAGCAGCCCCGTCAACAGGGAGCCGTACTTC.

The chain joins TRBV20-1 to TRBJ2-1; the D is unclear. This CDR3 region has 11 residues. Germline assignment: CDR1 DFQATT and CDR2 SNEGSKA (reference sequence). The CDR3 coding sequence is TGCAGCTTAGGATCTCGGGATGAGCAGTTCTTC. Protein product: CSLGSRDEQFF.

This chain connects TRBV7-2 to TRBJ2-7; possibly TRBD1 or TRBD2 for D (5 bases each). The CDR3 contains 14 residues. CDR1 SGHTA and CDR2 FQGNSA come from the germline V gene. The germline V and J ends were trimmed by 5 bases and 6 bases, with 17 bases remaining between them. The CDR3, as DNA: TGTGCCAGCAGCCCCGTGGGGGTGGGGAGCGAGCAGTACTTC. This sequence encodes CASSPVGVGSEQYF.

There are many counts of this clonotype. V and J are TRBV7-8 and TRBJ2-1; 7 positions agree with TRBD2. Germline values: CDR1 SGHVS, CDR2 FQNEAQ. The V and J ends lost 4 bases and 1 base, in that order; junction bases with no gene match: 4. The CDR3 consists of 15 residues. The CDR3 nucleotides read TGTGCCAGCAGCTCTTCTAGCGGATCCTACAATGAGCAGTTCTTC. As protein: CASSSSSGSYNEQFF.

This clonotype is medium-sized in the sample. In DNA form, the CDR3 reads TGCAGTGCTAGTAGGCTAGCGGGAGACGAGCAGTACTTC. Protein sequence: CSASRLAGDEQYF. This chain uses TRBV20-1 with TRBJ2-7; 10 bases are a match to TRBD2. V dropped 3 bases and J dropped 5; count of bases not matched to a gene: 4. This CDR3 region has 13 residues. The germline gives CDR1 DFQATT, CDR2 SNEGSKA (reference sequence).

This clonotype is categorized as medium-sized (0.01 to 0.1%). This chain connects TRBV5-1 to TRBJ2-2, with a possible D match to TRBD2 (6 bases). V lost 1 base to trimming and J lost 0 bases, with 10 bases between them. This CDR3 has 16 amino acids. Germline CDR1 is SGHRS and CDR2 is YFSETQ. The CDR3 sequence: CASSLIPGANTGELFF. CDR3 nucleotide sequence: TGCGCCAGCAGCTTGATACCGGGGGCGAACACCGGGGAGCTGTTTTTT.

The CDR3: CSAGPSGLDTDTQYF. The DNA for the CDR3 is TGCAGTGCTGGCCCTAGCGGACTAGACACAGATACGCAGTATTTT. The chain joins TRBV20-1 to TRBJ2-3; 7 positions agree with TRBD2. The CDR3 is made up of 15 amino acids. After removal of 5 bases from V and 2 bases from J, the junction contained 10 bases not matched to a gene. CDR1 and CDR2 from the germline V gene are DFQATT and SNEGSKA (reference sequence).

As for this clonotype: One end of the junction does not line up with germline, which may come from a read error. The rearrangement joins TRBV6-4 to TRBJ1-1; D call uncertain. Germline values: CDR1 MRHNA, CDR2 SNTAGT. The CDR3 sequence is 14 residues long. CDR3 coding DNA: TGTGCCAGCGGTGAATCAGGAGGGAACACTGAAGCTTTCTTT. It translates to CASGESGGNTEAFF.

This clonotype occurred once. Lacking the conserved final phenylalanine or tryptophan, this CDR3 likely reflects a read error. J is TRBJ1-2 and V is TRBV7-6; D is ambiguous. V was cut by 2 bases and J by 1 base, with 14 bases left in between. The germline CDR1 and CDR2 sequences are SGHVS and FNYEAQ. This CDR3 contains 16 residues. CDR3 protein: CASSLSAGGNNYGYTY. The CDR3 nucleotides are TGTGCCAGCAGCTTATCTGCAGGAGGCAATAACTATGGCTACACCTAC.

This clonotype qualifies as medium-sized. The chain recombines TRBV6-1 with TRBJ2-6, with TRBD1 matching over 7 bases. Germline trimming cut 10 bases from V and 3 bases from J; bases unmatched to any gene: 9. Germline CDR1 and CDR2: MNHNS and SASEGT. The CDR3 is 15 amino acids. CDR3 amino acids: CATSTGPSGANVLTF. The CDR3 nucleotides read TGTGCCACCTCGACAGGGCCTAGTGGGGCCAACGTCCTGACTTTC.

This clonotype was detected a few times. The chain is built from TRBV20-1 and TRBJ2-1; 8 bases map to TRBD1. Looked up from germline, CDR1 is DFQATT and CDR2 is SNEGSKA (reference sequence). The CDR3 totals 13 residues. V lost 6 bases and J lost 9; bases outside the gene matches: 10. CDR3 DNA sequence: TGCAGTGCCGGTTCTCAGGGGGCGAGTGAGCAGTTCTTC. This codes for CSAGSQGASEQFF.

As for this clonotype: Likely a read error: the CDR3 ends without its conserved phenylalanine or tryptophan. The CDR3 coding sequence is TGCAGTGCAAGGATAAGGCAGGGGGTCCGAGGCTACACCCTC. Residues: CSARIRQGVRGYTL. The chain employs TRBV20-1 and TRBJ1-2; TRBD1 aligns across 7 bases. V lost 6 bases to trimming and J lost 8 bases; unmatched junction nucleotides: 15. The CDR3 totals 14 residues. CDR1 and CDR2 (germline): DFQATT, SNEGSKA (reference sequence).

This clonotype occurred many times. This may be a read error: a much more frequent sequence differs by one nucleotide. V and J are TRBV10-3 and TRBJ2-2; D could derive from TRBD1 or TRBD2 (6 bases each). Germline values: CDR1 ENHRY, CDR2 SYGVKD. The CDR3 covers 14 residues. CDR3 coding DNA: TGTGCCATCAGTGACCCACAGGGTACCGGGGGGCTGTTTTTT. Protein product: CAISDPQGTGGLFF.

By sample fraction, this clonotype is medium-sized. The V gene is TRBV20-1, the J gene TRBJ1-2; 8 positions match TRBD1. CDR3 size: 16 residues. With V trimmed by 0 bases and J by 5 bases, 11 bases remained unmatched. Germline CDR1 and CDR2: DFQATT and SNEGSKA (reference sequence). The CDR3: CSARDQGQEQSYGYTF. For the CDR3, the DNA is TGCAGTGCTAGAGACCAGGGACAGGAGCAATCATATGGCTACACCTTC.

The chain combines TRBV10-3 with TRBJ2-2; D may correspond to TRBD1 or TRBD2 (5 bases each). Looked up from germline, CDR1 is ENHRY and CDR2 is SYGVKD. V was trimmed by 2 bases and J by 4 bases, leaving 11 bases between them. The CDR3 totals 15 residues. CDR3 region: CAISELGTLTGELFF. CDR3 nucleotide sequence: TGTGCCATCAGTGAGCTCGGGACCCTCACCGGGGAGCTGTTTTTT.

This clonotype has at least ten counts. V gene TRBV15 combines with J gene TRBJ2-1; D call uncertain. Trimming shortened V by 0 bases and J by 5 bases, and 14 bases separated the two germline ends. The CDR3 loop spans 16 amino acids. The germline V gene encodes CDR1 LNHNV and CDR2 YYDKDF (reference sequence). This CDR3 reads CATSRDYSSSHNEQFF. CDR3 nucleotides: TGTGCCACCAGCAGAGATTATAGCTCCTCTCACAATGAGCAGTTCTTC.

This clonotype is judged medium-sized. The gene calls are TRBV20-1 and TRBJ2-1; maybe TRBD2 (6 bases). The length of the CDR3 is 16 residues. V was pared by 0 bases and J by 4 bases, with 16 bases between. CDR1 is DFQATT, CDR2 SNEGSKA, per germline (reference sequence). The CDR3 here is CSAREKWEAGYNEQFF. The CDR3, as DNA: TGCAGTGCTAGAGAGAAATGGGAGGCCGGGTACAATGAGCAGTTCTTC.

CDR3 in amino acids: CASSYSGTHLAPQHF. The DNA for the CDR3 is TGTGCCAGCAGCTACTCCGGGACCCACTTGGCGCCCCAGCATTTT. V usage is TRBV12-3 or TRBV12-4 and J usage is TRBJ1-5, with D possibly being TRBD1 (5 bases). The CDR3 covers 15 residues. The V and J ends lost 6 bases and 9 bases respectively, with 21 bases between them.

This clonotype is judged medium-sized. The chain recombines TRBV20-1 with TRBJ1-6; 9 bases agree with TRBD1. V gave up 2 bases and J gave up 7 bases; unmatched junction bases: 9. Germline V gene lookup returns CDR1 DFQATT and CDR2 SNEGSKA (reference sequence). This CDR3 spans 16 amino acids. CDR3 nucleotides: TGCAGTGCTAGACCCTCGACAGGGGGACGGAATTCACCCCTCCACTTT. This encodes CSARPSTGGRNSPLHF.

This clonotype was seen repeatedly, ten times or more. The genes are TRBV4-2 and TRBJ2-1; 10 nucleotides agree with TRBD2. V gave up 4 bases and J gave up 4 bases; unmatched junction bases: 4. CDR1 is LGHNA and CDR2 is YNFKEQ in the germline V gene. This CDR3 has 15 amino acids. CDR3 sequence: CASSPGLAEYNEQFF. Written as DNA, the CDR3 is TGTGCCAGCAGCCCTGGACTAGCGGAATACAATGAGCAGTTCTTC.

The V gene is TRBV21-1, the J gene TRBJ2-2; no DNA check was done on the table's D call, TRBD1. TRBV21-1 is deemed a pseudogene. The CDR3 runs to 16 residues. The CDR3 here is CASTGGQKTNTGELFF. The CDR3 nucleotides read TGTGCCAGCACCGGGGGACAGAAAACGAACACCGGGGAGCTGTTTTTT.

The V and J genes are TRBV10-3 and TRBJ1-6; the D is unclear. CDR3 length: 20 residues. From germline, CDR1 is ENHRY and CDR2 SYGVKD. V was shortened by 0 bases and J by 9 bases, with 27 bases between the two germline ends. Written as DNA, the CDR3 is TGTGCCATCAGTGAGTCTCCGTGGCGGTTACTTGGATTAGTTACTTCACCCCTCCACTTT. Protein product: CAISESPWRLLGLVTSPLHF.

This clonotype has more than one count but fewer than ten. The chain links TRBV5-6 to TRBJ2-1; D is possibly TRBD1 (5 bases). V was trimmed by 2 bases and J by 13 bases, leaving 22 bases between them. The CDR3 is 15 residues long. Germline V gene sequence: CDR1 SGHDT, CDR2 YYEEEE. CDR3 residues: CASSLRPELWGRQFF. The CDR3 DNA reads TGTGCCAGCAGCTTACGTCCAGAGTTATGGGGCCGCCAGTTCTTC.

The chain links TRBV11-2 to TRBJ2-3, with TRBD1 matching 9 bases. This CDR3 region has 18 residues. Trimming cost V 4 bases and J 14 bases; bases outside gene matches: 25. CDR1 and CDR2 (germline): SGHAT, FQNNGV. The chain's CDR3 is CASSYRGRVAGITDARYF. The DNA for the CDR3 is TGTGCCAGCAGCTACAGGGGGCGAGTAGCGGGCATCACAGATGCGCGGTATTTT.

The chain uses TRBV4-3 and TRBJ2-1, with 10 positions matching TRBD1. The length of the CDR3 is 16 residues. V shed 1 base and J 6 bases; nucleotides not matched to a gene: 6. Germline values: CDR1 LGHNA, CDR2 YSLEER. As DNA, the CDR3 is TGCGCCAGCAGCCAAGTCGACAGGGGGCGGATCAATGAGCAGTTCTTC. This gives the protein CASSQVDRGRINEQFF.

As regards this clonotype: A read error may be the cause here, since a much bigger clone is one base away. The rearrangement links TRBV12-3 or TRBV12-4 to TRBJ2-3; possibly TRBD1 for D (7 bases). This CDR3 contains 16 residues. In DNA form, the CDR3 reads TGTACCAGCAGTTTGAAGGCACAGGGGAGGCCAGATACGCAGTATTTT. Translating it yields CTSSLKAQGRPDTQYF.

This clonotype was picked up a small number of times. In nucleotides, the CDR3 is TGCAGTGCCACGAGACAGGGTAGAGGCTACACCTTC. It translates to CSATRQGRGYTF. V gene TRBV20-1 combines with J gene TRBJ1-2, with 7 bases aligning to TRBD1. V shed 6 bases, J shed 8 bases, and the junction held 9 bases outside the gene matches. Germline values: CDR1 DFQATT, CDR2 SNEGSKA (reference sequence). This CDR3 comprises 12 residues.